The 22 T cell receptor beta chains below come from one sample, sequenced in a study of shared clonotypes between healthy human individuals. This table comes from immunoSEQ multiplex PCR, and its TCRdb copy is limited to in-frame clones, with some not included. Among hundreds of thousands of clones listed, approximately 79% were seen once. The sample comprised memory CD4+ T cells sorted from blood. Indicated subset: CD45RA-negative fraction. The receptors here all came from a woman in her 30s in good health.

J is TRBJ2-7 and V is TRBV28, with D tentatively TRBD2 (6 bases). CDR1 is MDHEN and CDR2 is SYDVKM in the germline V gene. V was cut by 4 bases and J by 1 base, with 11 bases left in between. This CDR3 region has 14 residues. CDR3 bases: TGTGCCAGCAGTTGGGCTAGCGAATCCTACGAGCAGTACTTC. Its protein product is CASSWASESYEQYF.

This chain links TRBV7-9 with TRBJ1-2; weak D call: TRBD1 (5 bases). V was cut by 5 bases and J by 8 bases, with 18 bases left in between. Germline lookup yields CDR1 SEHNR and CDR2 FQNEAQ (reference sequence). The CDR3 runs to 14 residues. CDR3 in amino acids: CASSPQTGDGGYTF. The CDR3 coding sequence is TGTGCCAGCAGCCCCCAGACCGGGGACGGGGGCTACACCTTC.

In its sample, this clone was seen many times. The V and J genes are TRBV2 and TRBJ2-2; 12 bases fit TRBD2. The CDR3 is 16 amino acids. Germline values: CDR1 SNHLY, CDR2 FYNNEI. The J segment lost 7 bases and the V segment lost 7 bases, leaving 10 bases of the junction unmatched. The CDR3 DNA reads TGTGCCAGCAAACCTCTAGCGGGAGGGCCTAACGGGGAGCTGTTTTTT. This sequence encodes CASKPLAGGPNGELFF.

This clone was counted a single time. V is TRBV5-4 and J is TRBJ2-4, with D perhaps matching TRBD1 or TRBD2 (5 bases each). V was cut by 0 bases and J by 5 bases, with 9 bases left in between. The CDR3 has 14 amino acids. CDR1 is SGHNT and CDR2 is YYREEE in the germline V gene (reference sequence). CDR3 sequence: CASSLGQGENIQYF. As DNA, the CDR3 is TGTGCCAGCAGCTTGGGTCAGGGAGAAAACATTCAGTACTTC. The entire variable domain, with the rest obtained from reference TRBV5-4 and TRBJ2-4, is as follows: ETGVTQSPTHLIKTRGQQVTLRCSSQSGHNTVSWYQQALGQGPQFIFQYYREEENGRGNFPPRFSGLQFPNYSSELNVNALELDDSALYLCASSLGQGENIQYFGAGTRLSVL.

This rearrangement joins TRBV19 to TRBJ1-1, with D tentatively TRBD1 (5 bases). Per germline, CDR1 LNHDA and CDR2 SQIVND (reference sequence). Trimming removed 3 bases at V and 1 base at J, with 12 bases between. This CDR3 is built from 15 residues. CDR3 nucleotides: TGTGCCAGTAGTATCGGCGGGGCGGGGAACACTGAAGCTTTCTTT. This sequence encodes CASSIGGAGNTEAFF.

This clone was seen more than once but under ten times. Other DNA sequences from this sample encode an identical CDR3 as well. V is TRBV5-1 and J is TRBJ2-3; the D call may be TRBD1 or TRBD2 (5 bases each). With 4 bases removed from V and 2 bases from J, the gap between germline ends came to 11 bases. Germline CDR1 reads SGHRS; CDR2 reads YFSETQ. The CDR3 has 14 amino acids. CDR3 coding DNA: TGCGCCAGCAGCCTGGGGACCACCACAGATACGCAGTATTTT. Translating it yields CASSLGTTTDTQYF.

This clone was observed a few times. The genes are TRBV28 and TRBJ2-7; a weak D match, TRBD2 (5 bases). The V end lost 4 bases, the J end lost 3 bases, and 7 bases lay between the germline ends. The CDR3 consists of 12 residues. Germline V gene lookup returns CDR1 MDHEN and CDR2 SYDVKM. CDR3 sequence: CASSSEGYEQYF. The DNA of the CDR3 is TGTGCCAGCAGTTCCGAGGGCTACGAGCAGTACTTC.

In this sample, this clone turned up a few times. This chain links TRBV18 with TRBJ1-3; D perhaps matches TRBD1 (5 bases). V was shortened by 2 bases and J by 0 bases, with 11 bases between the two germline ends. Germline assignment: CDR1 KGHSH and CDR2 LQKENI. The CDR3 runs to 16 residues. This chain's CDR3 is CASSPSLGGSGNTIYF. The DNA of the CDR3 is TGTGCCAGCTCACCATCGCTGGGGGGCTCTGGAAACACCATATATTTT.

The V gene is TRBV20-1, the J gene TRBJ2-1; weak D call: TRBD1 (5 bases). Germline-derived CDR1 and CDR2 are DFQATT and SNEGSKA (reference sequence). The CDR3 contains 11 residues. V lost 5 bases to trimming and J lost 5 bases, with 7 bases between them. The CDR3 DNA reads TGCAGTGCTCCAGGGCACAATGAGCAGTTCTTC. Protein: CSAPGHNEQFF.

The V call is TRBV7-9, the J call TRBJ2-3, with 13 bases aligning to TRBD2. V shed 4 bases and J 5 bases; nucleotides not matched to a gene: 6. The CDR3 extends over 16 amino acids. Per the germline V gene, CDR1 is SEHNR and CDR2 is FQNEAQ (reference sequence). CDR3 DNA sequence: TGTGCCAGCAGCTCACTAGCGGGAGGGGCGGGAGATACGCAGTATTTT. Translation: CASSSLAGGAGDTQYF. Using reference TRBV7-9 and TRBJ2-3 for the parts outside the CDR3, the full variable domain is DTGVSQNPRHKITKRGQNVTFRCDPISEHNRLYWYRQTLGQGPEFLTYFQNEAQLEKSRLLSDRFSAERPKGSFSTLEIQRTEQGDSAMYLCASSSLAGGAGDTQYFGPGTRLTVL.

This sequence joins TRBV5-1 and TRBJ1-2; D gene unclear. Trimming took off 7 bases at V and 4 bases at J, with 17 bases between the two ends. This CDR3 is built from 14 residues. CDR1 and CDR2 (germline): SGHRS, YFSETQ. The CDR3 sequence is CASALSRDTYGYTF. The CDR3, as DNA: TGCGCCAGCGCGCTGAGTAGGGATACCTATGGCTACACCTTC.

As DNA, the CDR3 is TGTGCCAGTAGTAGGAGGGACAGGGGCGTCGTGAACACTGAAGCTTTCTTT. Translation gives CASSRRDRGVVNTEAFF. V usage is TRBV19 and J usage is TRBJ1-1; 10 bases are shared with TRBD1. The J segment lost 0 bases and the V segment lost 4 bases, leaving 8 bases of the junction unmatched. Per the germline V gene, CDR1 is LNHDA and CDR2 is SQIVND (reference sequence). The CDR3 has 17 amino acids.

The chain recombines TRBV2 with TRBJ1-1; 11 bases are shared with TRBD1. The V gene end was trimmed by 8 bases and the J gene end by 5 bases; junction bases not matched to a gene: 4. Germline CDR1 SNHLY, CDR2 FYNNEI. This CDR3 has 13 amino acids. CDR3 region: CASQGQGETEAFF. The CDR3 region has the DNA TGTGCCAGCCAGGGACAGGGGGAAACTGAAGCTTTCTTT.

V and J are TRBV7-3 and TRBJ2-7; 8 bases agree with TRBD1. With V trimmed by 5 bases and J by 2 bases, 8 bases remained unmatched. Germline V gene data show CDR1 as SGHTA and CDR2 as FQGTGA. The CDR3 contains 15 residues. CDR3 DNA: TGTGCCAGCAGCCCAGGACAGGGCCGAACCTACGAGCAGTACTTC. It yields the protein CASSPGQGRTYEQYF.

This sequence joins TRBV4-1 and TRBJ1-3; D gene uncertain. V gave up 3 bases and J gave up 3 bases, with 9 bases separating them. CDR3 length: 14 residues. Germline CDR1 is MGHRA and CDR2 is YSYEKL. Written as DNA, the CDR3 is TGCGCCAGCAGCCAGGGCCGGATTGGAAACACCATATATTTT. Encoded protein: CASSQGRIGNTIYF.

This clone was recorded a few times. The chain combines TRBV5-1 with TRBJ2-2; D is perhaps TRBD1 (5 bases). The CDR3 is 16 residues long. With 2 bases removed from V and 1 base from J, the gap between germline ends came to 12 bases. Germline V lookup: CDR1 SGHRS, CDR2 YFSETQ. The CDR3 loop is CASSFRGPQNTGELFF. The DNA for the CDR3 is TGCGCCAGCAGCTTTAGGGGCCCTCAGAACACCGGGGAGCTGTTTTTT.

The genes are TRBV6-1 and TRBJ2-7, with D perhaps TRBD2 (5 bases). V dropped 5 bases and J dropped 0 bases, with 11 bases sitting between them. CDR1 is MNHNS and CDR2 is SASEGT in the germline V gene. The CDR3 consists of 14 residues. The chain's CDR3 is CASSLTGSSYEQYF. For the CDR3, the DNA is TGTGCCAGCAGTTTGACGGGAAGCTCCTACGAGCAGTACTTC.

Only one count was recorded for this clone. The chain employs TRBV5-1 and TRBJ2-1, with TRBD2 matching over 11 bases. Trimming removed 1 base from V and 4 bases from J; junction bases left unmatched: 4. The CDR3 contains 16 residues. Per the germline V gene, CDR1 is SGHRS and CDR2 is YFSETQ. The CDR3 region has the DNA TGCGCCAGCAGCTTGCCGGGACTAGCGGTTTACAATGAGCAGTTCTTC. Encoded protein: CASSLPGLAVYNEQFF.

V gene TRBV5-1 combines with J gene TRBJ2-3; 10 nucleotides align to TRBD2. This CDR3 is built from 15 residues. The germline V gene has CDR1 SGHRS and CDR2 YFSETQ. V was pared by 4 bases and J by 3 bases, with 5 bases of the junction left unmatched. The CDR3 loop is CASSRGTSVTDTQYF. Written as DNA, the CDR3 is TGCGCCAGCAGCCGTGGGACTAGCGTTACAGATACGCAGTATTTT.

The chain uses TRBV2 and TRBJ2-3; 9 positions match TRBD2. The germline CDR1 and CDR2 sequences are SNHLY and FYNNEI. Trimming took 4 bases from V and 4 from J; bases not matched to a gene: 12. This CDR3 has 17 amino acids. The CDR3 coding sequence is TGTGCCAGCAGTGGCCAGCCTGTAGCGGGAGAGGCAGATACGCAGTATTTT. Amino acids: CASSGQPVAGEADTQYF. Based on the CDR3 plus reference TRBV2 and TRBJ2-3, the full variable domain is EPEVTQTPSHQVTQMGQEVILRCVPISNHLYFYWYRQILGQKVEFLVSFYNNEISEKSEIFDDQFSVERPDGSNFTLKIRSTKLEDSAMYFCASSGQPVAGEADTQYFGPGTRLTVL.

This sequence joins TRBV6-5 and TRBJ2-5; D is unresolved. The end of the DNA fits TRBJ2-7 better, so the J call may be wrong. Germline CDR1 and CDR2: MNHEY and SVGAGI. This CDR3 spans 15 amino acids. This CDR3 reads CASSYSGMSYVEQYF. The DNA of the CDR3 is TGTGCCAGCAGTTACTCCGGAATGTCCTATGTCGAGCAGTACTTC.

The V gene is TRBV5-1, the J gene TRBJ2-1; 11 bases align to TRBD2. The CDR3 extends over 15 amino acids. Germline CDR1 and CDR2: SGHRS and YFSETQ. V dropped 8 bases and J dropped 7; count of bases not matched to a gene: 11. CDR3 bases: TGCGCCAGTAAATTAGGACTAGCGGGCGCAAATGAGCAGTTCTTC. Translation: CASKLGLAGANEQFF.